This TCR beta chain was captured in a study of blood T cell repertoires in COVID-19. Study in general: Samples taken during acute and convalescent COVID-19 were collected in the United States, Italy and Spain. In each case, the material was cDNA or gDNA derived from T cells, B-cell-depleted T cells, or PBMCs.

The CDR3 loop spans 15 amino acids. V dropped 1 base and J dropped 6; count of bases not matched to a gene: 4. Germline lookup yields CDR1 SGHTA and CDR2 FQGNSA. Seattle enrolled patients during active infection and tracked them longitudinally. Per the original methods: Reference gene primer amplification gave nucleated cell count estimates. Using immunoSEQ multiplex PCR, the repertoire was profiled, and TCRdb retains in-frame clones only, with some absent. D and trimming were read from the DNA, whereas the V and J calls and clone size are those reported in that table. The sample holds roughly 330,000 clones, approximately 90% seen once.

Sequences were obtained from peripheral blood. This receptor was obtained from a man in his thirties or forties with COVID-19, enrolled during active disease. The V call is TRBV7-2, the J call TRBJ2-1; 9 bases line up with TRBD2. CDR3 coding DNA: TGTGCCAGCAGCTTAGGCGGGGGGGCCCTCAATGAGCAGTTCTTC. Its protein product is CASSLGGGALNEQFF.